Listed below are T cell receptor beta chains from one sample, sequenced in a study of cytomegalovirus exposure and HLA in healthy donors. TCRdb's copy holds only in-frame clones and misses some; the assay was immunoSEQ multiplex PCR. The sample contains 100,000 to 150,000 clones, roughly a tenth of which appear only once. Source material: PBMCs. The receptors originated from a woman aged 18-29 years in good health and CMV-seropositive. Both conserved end residues are part of each CDR3. D genes are given only for firm matches. The listing skips clone size in some rows; elsewhere it reads once, few, many or a size class.

abundance	j_gene	v_gene	d_gene	CDR3nt	CDR3aa
.	TRBJ2-7	TRBV11-2	TRBD1	TGTGCCAGCAGGTCTGGACAGGCAGTCTCCTACGAGCAGTACTTC	CASRSGQAVSYEQYF
few	TRBJ2-2	TRBV28	TRBD2	TGTGCCAGCAGTGCCCCAACGGGTGGGAGGGCCACCGGGGAGCTGTTTTTT	CASSAPTGGRATGELFF
.	TRBJ2-7	TRBV1	.	TGCACCAGCAGCCAGGGACTAGCGGGGTTTCACGAGCAGTACTTC	CTSSQGLAGFHEQYF
.	TRBJ2-1	TRBV11-3	TRBD2	TGTGCCAGCAGGGGACTAATCGGTGAGCAGTTCTTC	CASRGLIGEQFF
few	TRBJ1-3	TRBV4-1	.	TGCGCCAGCAGCCCAAGCATAGATGGAAACACCATATATTTT	CASSPSIDGNTIYF
.	TRBJ2-2	TRBV7-8	.	TGTGCCAGCAGCTACAGATCCGGGGAGCTGTTTTTT	CASSYRSGELFF
few	TRBJ1-2	TRBV7-2	.	TGTGCCAGCAGCTTAGGGAGCGGTAACTATGGCTACACCTTC	CASSLGSGNYGYTF
few	TRBJ2-7	TRBV27	.	TGTGCCAGCAGTCCAGGTGGAGGGGGCGACGAGCAGTACTTC	CASSPGGGGDEQYF
.	TRBJ2-3	TRBV6-5	TRBD2	TGTGCCAGCAGTTACGGGAGCGGGAGCACATCTACGCAGTATTTT	CASSYGSGSTSTQYF
.	TRBJ1-5	TRBV11-2	TRBD1	TGTGCCAGCAGCTGGGACAGAAATCAGCCCCAGCATTTT	CASSWDRNQPQHF
few	TRBJ2-3	TRBV11-2	TRBD2	TGTGCCAGCAGCATTCTAGCGGGAGGGCCCATAAATACGCAGTATTTT	CASSILAGGPINTQYF
.	TRBJ2-3	TRBV29-1	.	TGCAGCGCCCCCCCCGGGGGACAGAGCACAGATACGCAGTATTTT	CSAPPGGQSTDTQYF
.	TRBJ1-5	TRBV7-7	.	TGTGCTAGCAGCGCTTACGAGCGAGATCAGCCCCAGCATTTT	CASSAYERDQPQHF
.	TRBJ2-7	TRBV6-1	TRBD2	TGTGCCAGCAGTGAGGGACTAGCGGGCTCCTACGAGCAGTACTTC	CASSEGLAGSYEQYF
.	TRBJ2-7	TRBV29-1	TRBD1	TGCAGCGTCGGACAGGGAGGCTACGAGCAGTACTTC	CSVGQGGYEQYF
.	TRBJ2-7	TRBV7-9	.	TGTGCCAGCAGCACGGCCGCGGGATCCGAGCAGTACTTC	CASSTAAGSEQYF
few	TRBJ1-2	TRBV29-1	TRBD1	TGCAGCGTTGAATGGGACAGGGGTATCTATGGCTACACCTTC	CSVEWDRGIYGYTF
few	TRBJ1-1	TRBV28	TRBD1	TGTGCCAGCAGCAAGACAGGGGGTCTTGCTGAAGCTTTCTTT	CASSKTGGLAEAFF
few	TRBJ2-5	TRBV5-1	.	TGCGCCAGCAGCTGGGATGGACAACCCCAAGAGACCCAGTACTTC	CASSWDGQPQETQYF
few	TRBJ2-7	TRBV28	TRBD1	TGTGCCAGCAGTTTGACAGGGGGGAGCTCCTACGAGCAGTACTTC	CASSLTGGSSYEQYF
few	TRBJ1-1	TRBV7-9	TRBD1	TGTGCCAGCAGCTTAGCGGTACAGGGGGCGAACGCGGCTTTCTTT	CASSLAVQGANAAFF
few	TRBJ2-1	TRBV5-1	TRBD2	TGCGCCAGCAGCTTGGTTGCCCAGCGGGGTAACAATGAGCAGTTCTTC	CASSLVAQRGNNEQFF
few	TRBJ2-7	TRBV7-2	.	TGTGCCAGCAGCCCAGACTACGAGCAGTACTTC	CASSPDYEQYF
few	TRBJ2-5	TRBV11-2	.	TGTGCCAGCAGCTTAGGGAGGCGCGGTCAAGAGACCCAGTACTTC	CASSLGRRGQETQYF
few	TRBJ2-2	TRBV7-8	.	TGTGCCAGCAGCTTTTACCCGGGAGCGAACACCGGGGAGCTGTTTTTT	CASSFYPGANTGELFF
.	TRBJ2-5	TRBV6-1	.	TGTGCCAGCAGTGTTGCCGGGTGGGAGACCCAGTACTTC	CASSVAGWETQYF
few	TRBJ1-1	TRBV6-1	.	TGTGCCAGCAGCGAGAGGGCCGGAGTGGCTGAAGCCTTCTTT	CASSERAGVAEAFF
few	TRBJ1-5	TRBV6-1	TRBD1	TGTGCCAGCACCATAGAACAGGGGTTCTCGCCCCAGCATTTT	CASTIEQGFSPQHF
few	TRBJ2-1	TRBV25-1	TRBD2	TGTGCCAGCAGTGACCCCGGGGGGTGGGAGCAGTTCTTC	CASSDPGGWEQFF
.	TRBJ1-1	TRBV25-1	.	TGTGCCAGCAGTGAATCTATCCGCGGCGCTGAAGCTTTCTTT	CASSESIRGAEAFF
.	TRBJ2-7	TRBV7-9	TRBD2	TGTGCCAGCAGCCCTCCTTTAGCGGGAGGGCTCGAGTTCTACGAGCAGTACTTC	CASSPPLAGGLEFYEQYF
few	TRBJ2-1	TRBV18	TRBD2	TGTGCCAGCTCCCCACTAGCGGACAATGAGCAGTTCTTC	CASSPLADNEQFF
few	TRBJ1-1	TRBV14	TRBD1	TGTGCCAGCAGCCCACAAAGGGGACAGGCAACTGAAGCTTTCTTT	CASSPQRGQATEAFF
few	TRBJ1-2	TRBV28	TRBD1	TGTGCCAGCAGCCCGGACAGGGGGCCCTATGGCTACACCTTC	CASSPDRGPYGYTF
few	TRBJ2-1	TRBV7-8	.	TGTGCCAGCAGCTTAGCCTCGAGAGGGAAGTTCTTC	CASSLASRGKFF
few	TRBJ1-1	TRBV19	.	TGTGCCAGTAGTATTTCAGTGAACACTGAAGCTTTCTTT	CASSISVNTEAFF
few	TRBJ1-2	TRBV7-9	.	TGTGCCAGCAGCTTAGACGCGGGGAACTATGGCTACACCTTC	CASSLDAGNYGYTF
few	TRBJ1-1	TRBV5-4	.	TGTGCCAGCAGCTTGTGGGGTAGCGATGCTTTCTTT	CASSLWGSDAFF
.	TRBJ2-3	TRBV28	TRBD2	TGTGCCAGCAGTTCGCCGACTAGCGGGAGAGATTTT	CASSSPTSGRDF
few	TRBJ2-1	TRBV2	TRBD2	TGTGCCAGCAGTCAGCTAGCGGGTCGGTACAATGAGCAGTTCTTC	CASSQLAGRYNEQFF
once	TRBJ1-4	TRBV28	.	TGTGCCAGCAGTTTAATTGGGCAAGGGGATGAAAAACTGTTTTTT	CASSLIGQGDEKLFF
few	TRBJ2-1	TRBV15	.	TGTGCCACCAGCAGAGCGGGACTTTACAATGAGCAGTTCTTC	CATSRAGLYNEQFF
.	TRBJ2-7	TRBV30	TRBD2	TGTGCCTGGAGTTGGACTAGCGGGAATGTCGAGCAGTACTTC	CAWSWTSGNVEQYF
.	TRBJ1-1	TRBV6-1	TRBD1	TGTGCCAGCTTTACGGGACAGTCATTGGAAGCTTTCTTT	CASFTGQSLEAFF
few	TRBJ1-2	TRBV7-9	.	TGTGCCAGCAGCTTAGCTGGGGCGGGGGGTTATGGCTACACCTTC	CASSLAGAGGYGYTF